This entry lists 10 T cell receptor beta chains sequenced from one sample in a study of cytomegalovirus exposure and HLA in healthy donors. Use of 60 Vbeta and 13 Jbeta primers characterized the PCR. Some clones are missing from TCRdb's copy, which holds only in-frame ones; the method was immunoSEQ multiplex PCR. This sample's table has around 140,000 clones. The sample was PBMCs. The source of these receptors is a woman aged 40 to 50 in good health and CMV-seronegative.

The chain carries TRBV4-3 and TRBJ2-7, with 9 bases lining up with TRBD2. This CDR3 is built from 16 residues. Trimming at V came to 1 base and at J to 2 bases, leaving 6 bases not matched to a gene. Germline CDR1 is LGHNA and CDR2 is YSLEER. In DNA form, the CDR3 reads TGCGCCAGCAGCCAAGGCTCAGCGGGGGGTACCTACGAGCAGTACTTC. Translated, it gives CASSQGSAGGTYEQYF.

The gene calls are TRBV6-1 and TRBJ2-1, with D perhaps TRBD1 (6 bases). The CDR3 runs 15 residues. Germline CDR1 reads MNHNS; CDR2 reads SASEGT. V lost 5 bases and J 0 bases, leaving 11 bases between the germline ends. CDR3 protein: CASSLTGSSYNEQFF. In DNA, the CDR3 is TGTGCCAGCAGTCTCACAGGGAGCTCCTACAATGAGCAGTTCTTC.

The rearrangement uses TRBV7-2 and TRBJ1-2; 8 bases line up with TRBD1. The CDR3 is 14 amino acids. With 7 bases clipped from V and 8 bases from J, the junction kept 12 bases outside the gene matches. Germline lookup yields CDR1 SGHTA and CDR2 FQGNSA. The chain's CDR3 is CASIPGQGARGYTF. CDR3 bases: TGTGCCAGCATCCCAGGGCAGGGGGCGCGGGGCTACACCTTC.

This chain uses TRBV18 with TRBJ1-5; 9 positions agree with TRBD1. Unmatched junction bases numbered 10, after V lost 4 bases and J lost 6 bases. Germline CDR1 and CDR2: KGHSH and LQKENI. The CDR3 is made up of 16 amino acids. The CDR3 reads CASSLIQGAKGQPQHF. CDR3 coding DNA: TGTGCCAGCTCACTTATACAGGGGGCGAAGGGTCAGCCCCAGCATTTT.

This chain links TRBV7-2 with TRBJ2-5; 12 bases fit TRBD2. The J segment lost 10 bases and the V segment lost 4 bases, leaving 22 bases of the junction unmatched. This CDR3 has 19 amino acids. Germline loops: CDR1 SGHTA, CDR2 FQGNSA. CDR3 coding DNA: TGTGCCAGCAGCTCCAATAACCCTACTAGCGGGGGGACCAAAGGGGGCCAGTACTTC. This sequence encodes CASSSNNPTSGGTKGGQYF.

J is TRBJ1-1 and V is TRBV7-3, with D unclear. Per the germline V gene, CDR1 is SGHTA and CDR2 is FQGTGA. V lost 3 bases and J lost 4, with 9 bases in between. The CDR3 loop spans 13 amino acids. CDR3 coding DNA: TGTGCCAGCAGCTTCAATGGAGTCACTGAAGCTTTCTTT. Its translation is CASSFNGVTEAFF.

CDR3 in amino acids: CASSPQGGSYNEQFF. The CDR3 bases are TGCGCCAGCAGCCCCCAGGGTGGATCCTACAATGAGCAGTTCTTC. This sequence joins TRBV4-3 and TRBJ2-1, with TRBD1 as a possible D gene (5 bases). CDR3 length: 15 amino acids. Per germline, CDR1 LGHNA and CDR2 YSLEER. V was pared by 4 bases and J by 1 base, with 11 bases between.

V is TRBV9 and J is TRBJ1-1, with D maybe TRBD1 (5 bases). This CDR3 has 13 amino acids. The germline V gene has CDR1 SGDLS and CDR2 YYNGEE. V gave up 1 base and J gave up 5 bases, with 9 bases separating them. Here the CDR3 reads CASSVTTETEAFF. The CDR3 DNA follows: TGTGCCAGCAGCGTAACGACAGAAACTGAAGCTTTCTTT.

This sequence joins TRBV18 and TRBJ2-3; TRBD1 aligns across 9 bases. From germline, CDR1 is KGHSH and CDR2 LQKENI. The CDR3 contains 14 residues. V trimming: 4 bases; J trimming: 6 bases; junction bases outside the gene matches: 5. CDR3 coding DNA: TGTGCCAGCTCACAGGACAGGGGTTCCGATACGCAGTATTTT. Amino acids: CASSQDRGSDTQYF.

This chain links TRBV28 with TRBJ2-2; 10 nucleotides line up with TRBD1. CDR3 size: 15 residues. The trim removed 2 bases at V and 6 bases at J, leaving 3 bases unmatched. Looked up from germline, CDR1 is MDHEN and CDR2 is SYDVKM. The CDR3 here is CASSLGDRGPGELFF. The DNA for the CDR3 is TGTGCCAGCAGTTTAGGGGACAGGGGCCCCGGGGAGCTGTTTTTT.